This is a list of T cell receptor beta chains from one sample in a study of human T cells and chemical hapten exposure. TCRdb itself ran the RACE reads through MiXCR, one entry per CDR3 protein. The sample lists roughly 120,000 distinct CDR3 sequences; approximately 8.8% were seen once. Sequenced here: whole blood, sampled in connection with sensitization to the hapten diphenylcyclopropenone (DPC). Source of these receptors: a woman in her thirties or forties with alopecia areata. Some clones in this sample may be carry-over from other donors' samples. Each CDR3 is given with its conserved first and last residue. D genes are given only for firm matches. Size is omitted from some rows. Given values are once, few, many or a class for expanded clones.

>TRBJ1-2|NA|many|TRBV29-1
CSVDRSGYGYTF
TGCAGCGTTGACAGGTCCGGTTATGGCTACACCTTC
>TRBJ1-6|NA|NA|TRBV4-2
CASSQDVGRNSPLHF
TGTGCCAGCAGCCAAGATGTGGGAAGGAATTCACCCCTCCACTTT
>TRBJ2-7|NA|NA|TRBV18
CASSPLSAGPYEQYF
TGTGCCAGCTCACCACTATCTGCGGGGCCCTACGAGCAGTACTTC
>TRBJ1-1|TRBD1|NA|TRBV12-3/TRBV12-4
CAIHVAGQGARAFF
TGTGCCATCCACGTGGCAGGACAGGGGGCAAGAGCTTTCTTT
>TRBJ1-2|NA|many|TRBV6-5
CASSVTSDNQGGYTF
TGTGCCAGCAGCGTTACGTCGGACAACCAAGGGGGCTACACCTTC
>TRBJ2-1|TRBD2|NA|TRBV7-9
CASSLVSPGGTEGFF
TGTGCCAGCAGCTTAGTTTCCCCGGGAGGCACCGAGGGGTTCTTC
>TRBJ1-1|NA|NA|TRBV12-3/TRBV12-4
CASSWDTGTEAFF
TGTGCCAGCAGTTGGGACACAGGCACTGAAGCTTTCTTT
>TRBJ1-2|NA|many|TRBV25-1
CASSEYEGEGYTF
TGTGCCAGCAGTGAATATGAGGGGGAAGGCTACACCTTC
>TRBJ1-5|TRBD1|few|TRBV6-2/TRBV6-3
CASSSGTGAPHRPQHF
TGTGCCAGCAGTTCCGGGACAGGGGCCCCTCATCGGCCCCAGCATTTT
>TRBJ2-7|TRBD2|many|TRBV11-2
CASSTFPASGGSPPHEQYF
TGTGCCAGCAGCACCTTCCCGGCTAGCGGGGGCTCCCCTCCCCACGAGCAGTACTTC
>TRBJ2-1|TRBD2|few|TRBV4-2
CASSLLAGPSYNEQFF
TGTGCCAGCAGCCTTCTAGCGGGACCTTCCTACAATGAGCAGTTCTTC
>TRBJ2-7|NA|many|TRBV2
CASRRGPSYEQYF
TGTGCCAGCAGGAGGGGCCCCTCCTACGAGCAGTACTTC
>TRBJ2-2|NA|many|TRBV5-5
CASSPGLLANTGELFF
TGTGCCAGCAGCCCCGGACTGCTCGCGAACACCGGGGAGCTGTTTTTT
>TRBJ2-3|NA|few|TRBV11-1
CASSLRGTTDTQYF
TGTGCCAGCAGCTTACGGGGGACCACAGATACGCAGTATTTT
>TRBJ2-5|TRBD2|NA|TRBV2
CASSARLAGAKETQYF
TGTGCCAGCAGTGCCAGACTAGCGGGGGCCAAAGAGACCCAGTACTTC
>TRBJ1-4|NA|NA|TRBV13
CASSLRGGNEKLFF
TGTGCCAGCAGCTTAAGGGGAGGGAATGAAAAACTGTTTTTT
>TRBJ2-3|TRBD2|NA|TRBV24-1
CATSVTPTSGGTDTQYF
TGTGCCACCAGTGTTACGCCGACTAGCGGAGGCACAGATACGCAGTATTTT
>TRBJ2-3|NA|few|TRBV7-9
CASYGRDTQYF
TGTGCCAGCTACGGGAGAGATACGCAGTATTTT
>TRBJ1-3|NA|many|TRBV30
CAHTQGSGNTIYF
TGTGCCCACACGCAGGGATCAGGAAACACCATATATTTT
>TRBJ2-7|TRBD1|many|TRBV7-9
CASSWTTGGSEDEQYF
TGTGCCAGCAGCTGGACCACAGGGGGCTCCGAGGACGAGCAGTACTTC
>TRBJ2-5|TRBD2|NA|TRBV7-2
CASSFRLAGGQETQYF
TGTGCCAGCAGCTTTCGACTAGCGGGGGGACAAGAGACCCAGTACTTC
>TRBJ1-1|NA|NA|TRBV7-2
CASSLAMNTEAFF
TGTGCCAGCAGCTTAGCAATGAACACTGAAGCTTTCTTT
>TRBJ2-7|NA|NA|TRBV10-3
CAISESSYEQYF
TGTGCCATCAGTGAGTCATCTTACGAGCAGTACTTC
>TRBJ2-3|NA|few|TRBV15
CATSRDGRGSTDTQYF
TGTGCCACCAGCAGAGATGGTAGGGGAAGCACAGATACGCAGTATTTT
>TRBJ2-7|TRBD2|many|TRBV4-1
CASSQVLAGGLHEQYF
TGCGCCAGCAGCCAGGTTCTAGCGGGGGGGTTACACGAGCAGTACTTC
>TRBJ1-2|NA|many|TRBV12-3/TRBV12-4
CASSFTPNYGYTF
TGTGCCAGCAGTTTTACCCCCAACTATGGCTACACCTTC
>TRBJ2-2|NA|few|TRBV2
CASSARKAFTGELFF
TGTGCCAGCAGTGCACGGAAGGCGTTTACCGGGGAGCTGTTTTTT
>TRBJ1-5|TRBD1|few|TRBV4-1
CASSQDSGGGQPQHF
TGCGCCAGCAGCCAAGATTCAGGGGGCGGGCAGCCCCAGCATTTT
>TRBJ1-1|NA|few|TRBV12-3/TRBV12-4
CASSLSPFNTEAFF
TGTGCCAGCAGTTTATCACCGTTTAACACTGAAGCTTTCTTT
>TRBJ2-5|NA|many|TRBV18
CASSPQGETQYF
TGTGCCAGCTCACCTCAGGGAGAGACCCAGTACTTC
>TRBJ2-1|NA|NA|TRBV11-2
CASSLRMPGGEQFF
TGTGCCAGCAGCTTAAGGATGCCGGGCGGTGAGCAGTTCTTC
>TRBJ1-4|TRBD1|NA|TRBV28
CASHRGEKLFF
TGTGCCAGCCACAGGGGGGAAAAACTGTTTTTT